Listed here are 15 T cell receptor beta chains from one sample, sequenced in a study of technical replicates of blood from several donors. The data were produced by immunoSEQ multiplex PCR, yet TCRdb's version contains in-frame clones alone and is incomplete. The sample records 95,000 to 100,000 clones, under 97% being singletons. Source material: T cells isolated from PBMCs. The receptors originated from a human donor in good health.

The chain has TRBV9 and TRBJ2-7; 8 bases line up with TRBD2. The CDR3 is made up of 14 amino acids. CDR1 and CDR2 from the germline V gene are SGDLS and YYNGEE. V trimming: 0 bases; J trimming: 2 bases; junction bases outside the gene matches: 1. The CDR3 sequence is CASSVAGGPYEQYF. CDR3 DNA: TGTGCCAGCAGCGTAGCGGGGGGGCCCTACGAGCAGTACTTC.

The chain employs TRBV28 and TRBJ1-1; 7 bases line up with TRBD1. The CDR3 covers 13 residues. From germline, CDR1 is MDHEN and CDR2 SYDVKM. Germline trimming cut 6 bases from V and 6 bases from J; bases unmatched to any gene: 7. In DNA form, the CDR3 reads TGTGCCAGCAGCCCCACAGGGGCCCCTGAAGCTTTCTTT. Translation: CASSPTGAPEAFF. The full variable domain, with the rest looked up from reference TRBV28 and TRBJ1-1, is DVKVTQSSRYLVKRTGEKVFLECVQDMDHENMFWYRQDPGLGLRLIYFSYDVKMKEKGDIPEGYSVSREKKERFSLILESASTNQTSMYLCASSPTGAPEAFFGQGTRLTVV.

This clone was observed a single time. The chain uses TRBV7-9 and TRBJ2-1, with 7 nucleotides matching TRBD1. The CDR3 length is 15 residues. Germline loops: CDR1 SEHNR, CDR2 FQNEAQ (reference sequence). The junction had 7 bases not matched to a gene; V was cut back by 4 bases and J by 4 bases. Here the CDR3 DNA reads TGTGCCAGCAGCTCTCCCGGGACAGAATACAATGAGCAGTTCTTC. Translation: CASSSPGTEYNEQFF.

The V call is TRBV19, the J call TRBJ2-3; the match to TRBD2 covers 8 bases. This CDR3 has 16 amino acids. With 4 bases clipped from V and 6 bases from J, the junction kept 12 bases outside the gene matches. Germline-derived CDR1 and CDR2 are LNHDA and SQIVND (reference sequence). The CDR3 DNA reads TGTGCCAGTAGTAATTGGTCCGGGAGGGCCGCGGATACGCAGTATTTT. The encoded protein is CASSNWSGRAADTQYF.

As DNA, the CDR3 is TGCAGCGTTACTAGCACAGATACGCAGTATTTT. Protein: CSVTSTDTQYF. J is TRBJ2-3 and V is TRBV29-1; D unresolved. This CDR3 is 11 amino acids long. Germline values: CDR1 SQVTM, CDR2 ANQGSEA. V was shortened by 5 bases and J by 0 bases, with 3 bases between the two germline ends.

The chain recombines TRBV6-1 with TRBJ1-2; D remains unclear. Germline V gives CDR1 MNHNS, CDR2 SASEGT. CDR3 length: 13 amino acids. The ends were cut back, 6 bases at V and 4 bases at J, with 12 bases in the middle. The CDR3 protein is CASSQYMPYGYTF. The CDR3 DNA follows: TGTGCCAGCAGCCAATACATGCCCTATGGCTACACCTTC.

The genes are TRBV15 and TRBJ2-3; no definite D call. This CDR3 comprises 11 residues. With 3 bases removed from V and 8 bases from J, the gap between germline ends came to 6 bases. Germline V CDR1 and CDR2: LNHNV, YYDKDF (reference sequence). The CDR3 DNA reads as TGTGCCACCAGCAGCACGGGTACGCAGTATTTT. This codes for CATSSTGTQYF.

The J gene is TRBJ1-3, the V gene TRBV2; D unclear. CDR3 size: 13 residues. V was pared by 9 bases and J by 0 bases, with 9 bases between. Germline-derived CDR1 and CDR2 are SNHLY and FYNNEI. The CDR3 nucleotides read TGTGCCAGACGAGAGGCCTCTGGAAACACCATATATTTT. Protein: CARREASGNTIYF.

The chain uses TRBV5-4 and TRBJ1-6; D gene uncertain. The CDR3 spans 15 residues. Germline V gene lookup returns CDR1 SGHNT and CDR2 YYREEE (reference sequence). The V gene lost 0 bases and the J gene lost 7 bases, with 11 bases spanning the gap. The CDR3 DNA reads TGTGCCAGCAGCTTGGAGGAGGGTAGAAATTCACCCCTCCACTTT. Protein: CASSLEEGRNSPLHF.

V and J are TRBV6-1 and TRBJ2-5, with 11 bases matching TRBD2. The CDR3 contains 15 residues. V trimming: 3 bases; J trimming: 5 bases; junction bases outside the gene matches: 5. Germline V gene lookup returns CDR1 MNHNS and CDR2 SASEGT. CDR3 DNA sequence: TGTGCCAGCAGTGACCCTAGCGGGGGGTGGGAGACCCAGTACTTC. It specifies CASSDPSGGWETQYF.

The rearrangement uses TRBV28 and TRBJ2-4, with a weak D call TRBD1 (6 bases). The germline CDR1 and CDR2 sequences are MDHEN and SYDVKM. V was pared by 6 bases and J by 7 bases, with 19 bases between. This CDR3 spans 15 amino acids. The CDR3: CASSLPSGQKNIQYF. The CDR3 DNA reads TGTGCCAGCAGCTTACCCTCGGGACAAAAGAACATTCAGTACTTC. The whole variable domain, filled in from reference TRBV28 and TRBJ2-4, reads DVKVTQSSRYLVKRTGEKVFLECVQDMDHENMFWYRQDPGLGLRLIYFSYDVKMKEKGDIPEGYSVSREKKERFSLILESASTNQTSMYLCASSLPSGQKNIQYFGAGTRLSVL.

The chain uses TRBV5-1 and TRBJ2-7; 11 positions match TRBD2. The CDR3 consists of 15 residues. The J segment lost 4 bases and the V segment lost 2 bases, leaving 5 bases of the junction unmatched. The germline V gene encodes CDR1 SGHRS and CDR2 YFSETQ. The CDR3 sequence: CASSFTSGSLYEQYF. The CDR3 nucleotides are TGCGCCAGCAGCTTTACTAGCGGGAGTTTATACGAGCAGTACTTC. The full variable domain, its missing parts supplied by reference TRBV5-1 and TRBJ2-7, is KAGVTQTPRYLIKTRGQQVTLSCSPISGHRSVSWYQQTPGQGLQFLFEYFSETQRNKGNFPGRFSGRQFSNSRSEMNVSTLELGDSALYLCASSFTSGSLYEQYFGPGTRLTVT.

The chain is built from TRBV15 and TRBJ2-5; possibly TRBD2 for D (6 bases). Germline assignment: CDR1 LNHNV and CDR2 YYDKDF (reference sequence). With 1 base removed from V and 0 bases from J, the gap between germline ends came to 9 bases. The CDR3 consists of 15 residues. The CDR3 nucleotides are TGTGCCACCAGCAGAGGCGGGGCGTACCAAGAGACCCAGTACTTC. Its translation is CATSRGGAYQETQYF.

The table lists this clone with a count of one. The chain uses TRBV4-1 and TRBJ1-4; D is perhaps TRBD1 (5 bases). The CDR3 contains 16 residues. Trimming stripped 4 bases from V and 8 bases from J, with 20 bases between. Germline lookup yields CDR1 MGHRA and CDR2 YSYEKL. This CDR3 reads CASSPPLGREKEKLFF. The DNA for the CDR3 is TGCGCCAGCAGCCCCCCGCTGGGCAGGGAAAAAGAAAAACTGTTTTTT.

The chain combines TRBV18 with TRBJ1-2; 7 nucleotides align to TRBD1. Trimming cost V 8 bases and J 8 bases; bases outside gene matches: 8. The CDR3 is made up of 12 amino acids. Germline-derived CDR1 and CDR2 are KGHSH and LQKENI. The CDR3 region is CASADRAYGYTF. CDR3 nucleotide sequence: TGTGCCAGCGCTGACAGGGCTTACGGCTACACCTTC.